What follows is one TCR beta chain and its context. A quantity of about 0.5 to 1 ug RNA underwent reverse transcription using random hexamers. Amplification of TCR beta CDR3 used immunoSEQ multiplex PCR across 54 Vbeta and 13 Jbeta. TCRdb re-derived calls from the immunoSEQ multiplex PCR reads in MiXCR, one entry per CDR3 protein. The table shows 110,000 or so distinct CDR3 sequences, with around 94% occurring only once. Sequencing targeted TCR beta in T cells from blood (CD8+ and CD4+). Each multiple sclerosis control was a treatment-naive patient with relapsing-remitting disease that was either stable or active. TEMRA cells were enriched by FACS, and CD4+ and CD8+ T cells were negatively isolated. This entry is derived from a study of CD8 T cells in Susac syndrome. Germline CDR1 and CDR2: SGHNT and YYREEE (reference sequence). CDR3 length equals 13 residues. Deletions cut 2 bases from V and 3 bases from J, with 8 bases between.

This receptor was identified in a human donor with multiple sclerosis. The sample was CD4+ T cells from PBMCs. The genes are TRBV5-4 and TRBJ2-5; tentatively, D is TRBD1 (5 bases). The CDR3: CASSFTGEETQYF. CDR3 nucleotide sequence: TGTGCCAGCAGCTTCACAGGAGAAGAGACCCAGTACTTC.